The next 31 T cell receptor beta chains were all read from a single sample in a study of tissue T cells after allogeneic stem cell transplantation. Only in-frame clones appear in the TCRdb table, and some are missing; sequencing was by immunoSEQ multiplex PCR. Counted here are 1,900 or so clones, under 55% occurring once; the ten biggest clones make up 20% to 25%. Noted time point: mouse harvest day 14 after allogeneic transplant. Mouse grafts combined 10^7 T-cell-depleted bone marrow cells with 10^6 splenic CD5+ T cells. Sequenced sample: lymph node tissue. These receptors originate from a female BALB/c mouse given C57BL/6 T cells with graft-versus-host disease after an allogeneic hematopoietic cell transplant.

This clone is termed large. Gene and germline names: mouse. The CDR3 end falls 1 residue outside the read, so it is completed with the germline J gene. The V call is TRBV12-2, the J call TRBJ2-1; 10 bases align to TRBD2. This CDR3 region has 15 residues. The V and J ends lost 0 bases and 3 bases, in that order; junction bases with no gene match: 1. Germline CDR1 is SGHLS and CDR2 is HYDKME. This CDR3 is CASSLLGGRYAEQFF. The DNA read from the CDR3 is TGTGCCAGCTCTCTCCTGGGGGGGCGCTATGCTGAGCAGTTC.

Only a few counts were recorded for this clone. All gene names here are mouse names. Read sequence stops 1 residue before the CDR3 end, and the germline J gene provides the missing end. The chain uses TRBV12-2 and TRBJ2-1; no reliable D call. The CDR3 totals 11 residues. V dropped 3 bases and J dropped 5 bases, with 4 bases sitting between them. Germline V lookup: CDR1 SGHLS, CDR2 HYDKME. The part of the CDR3 DNA that was read is TGTGCCAGCTCTGGGGATGCTGAGCAGTTC. Its translation: CASSGDAEQF. The whole CDR3 protein is CASSGDAEQFF. Looking up the rest from reference TRBV12-2 and TRBJ2-1 gives the full variable domain: NSGVVQSPRYIIKGKGERSILKCIPISGHLSVAWYQQTQGQELKFFIQHYDKMERDKGNLPSRFSVQQFDDYHSEMNMSALELEDSAVYFCASSGDAEQFFGPGTRLTVL.

Points on this clone: Germline and genes: mouse. The covered CDR3 bases are TGTGCCAGCTCTCTCGGGAAAGGAAACACAGAAGTCTTC. Protein sequence: CASSLGKGNTEVF. In full, the CDR3 reads CASSLGKGNTEVFF. This sequence joins TRBV12-1 and TRBJ1-1; D is uncertain. The read ends 1 residue early relative to the CDR3; the germline J gene fills the gap. The CDR3 covers 14 residues. From germline, CDR1 is SGHSN and CDR2 HYEKVE. V was clipped by 0 bases and J by 1 base, with 8 bases between them.

This clone is large within its sample. The germline and genes are mouse ones. The chain's CDR3 is CTCSARDNYAEQFF. The CDR3 bases that were read are TGCACCTGCAGTGCACGGGACAACTATGCTGAGCAGTTC. J is TRBJ2-1 and V is TRBV1; perhaps D is TRBD1 or TRBD2 (5 bases each). Sequencing ends 1 residue short of the CDR3 end; the germline J gene provides the rest. Germline V gene data show CDR1 as NSQYPW and CDR2 as LRSPGD (reference sequence). The V gene lost 2 bases and the J gene lost 1 base, with 6 bases spanning the gap. The CDR3 is made up of 14 amino acids.

In this sample, this clone turned up a few times. Here the gene names and germline are mouse. From the germline J gene comes the end of the CDR3, since the read stops 1 residue before it. This chain uses TRBV15 with TRBJ1-1; D ambiguous. CDR1 is SGHND, CDR2 FRSKSL, per germline. CDR3 length: 12 residues. Trimming removed 3 bases at V and 3 bases at J, with 5 bases between. CDR3 residues: CASSFGYTEVFF. The sequenced part of the CDR3 DNA is TGTGCCAGCAGTTTTGGGTACACAGAAGTCTTC.

Relative to its sample, this clone is large (0.1 to 1%). Genes and germline come from the mouse. The CDR3 here is CASSLQLGGEQYF. The DNA read from the CDR3 is TGTGCCAGCAGTTTACAGCTGGGGGGAGAACAGTAC. The rearrangement uses TRBV15 and TRBJ2-7; 8 nucleotides agree with TRBD2. The read ends 1 residue early relative to the CDR3; the germline J gene fills the gap. V was pared by 2 bases and J by 7 bases, with 4 bases of the junction left unmatched. The CDR3 loop spans 13 amino acids. Germline V CDR1 and CDR2: SGHND, FRSKSL.

This clone was found a few times. Mouse germline and gene names are used. The CDR3 end is not reached by the read, which stops 1 residue before it; the germline J gene fills it in. The gene calls are TRBV3 and TRBJ2-7; TRBD2 matches at 12 bases. With V trimmed by 5 bases and J by 6 bases, 5 bases remained unmatched. The CDR3 consists of 14 residues. Germline CDR1 is SNHLY and CDR2 is FYNGKV (reference sequence). The sequenced CDR3 bases are TGTGCCAGCAGCCGACTGGGGGGGCTAAGTGAACAGTAC. Amino acid sequence: CASSRLGGLSEQY. In full, the CDR3 is CASSRLGGLSEQYF.

About this clone itself: Mouse names are used for the genes. With the read ending 1 residue before the CDR3 end, the germline J gene is used to fill in that end. The genes are TRBV16 and TRBJ2-5; 9 bases match TRBD2. Germline CDR1 SGHSA, CDR2 FRNQAP. CDR3 length equals 14 residues. The V and J ends lost 4 bases and 3 bases, in that order; junction bases with no gene match: 2. The sequenced part of the CDR3 DNA is TGTGCAAGCAGCTCGGGGACTGGGCAAGACACCCAGTAC. Translated: CASSSGTGQDTQY. The whole CDR3 is CASSSGTGQDTQYF.

Of note for this clone: The genes are named according to mouse. The read ends 1 residue early relative to the CDR3; the germline J gene fills the gap. The chain uses TRBV13-2 and TRBJ2-5; 8 nucleotides agree with TRBD2. The germline gives CDR1 NNHNN, CDR2 SYGAGS (reference sequence). The CDR3 has 14 amino acids. With 1 base clipped from V and 6 bases from J, the junction kept 4 bases outside the gene matches. The covered CDR3 bases are TGTGCCAGCGGTGATAGGGGGGGGCGGGACACCCAGTAC. It yields the protein CASGDRGGRDTQY. Given in full, the CDR3 is CASGDRGGRDTQYF.

The sample holds a few counts of this clone. The genes are named according to mouse. The CDR3 goes on 1 residue after the read ends, and that part is filled in from the germline J gene. This chain uses TRBV5 with TRBJ1-1; 8 positions match TRBD1. Germline CDR1 reads LGHNA; CDR2 reads YNLKQL (reference sequence). V gave up 2 bases and J gave up 1 base; unmatched junction bases: 0. The CDR3 totals 14 residues. The CDR3 DNA, read in part, is TGTGCCAGCAGCCAACAGGGGGCGAACACAGAAGTCTTC. Translated: CASSQQGANTEVF. The entire CDR3 protein reads CASSQQGANTEVFF.

Points on this clone: Gene names follow the mouse nomenclature. Sequencing ends 1 residue short of the CDR3 end; the germline J gene provides the rest. The chain combines TRBV26 with TRBJ2-2; 9 bases match TRBD1. CDR3 length: 16 residues. Germline assignment: CDR1 KGHPV and CDR2 FQNQEV (reference sequence). Unmatched junction bases numbered 1, after V lost 0 bases and J lost 2 bases. CDR3 DNA (partial): TGTGCCAGCAGTCTGTCCGGACAGGGGAACACCGGGCAGCTCTAC. Translated: CASSLSGQGNTGQLY. The CDR3 in full is CASSLSGQGNTGQLYF.

Only a few counts were recorded for this clone. The listed genes are named as in mouse. The read finishes 1 residue shy of the CDR3 end, and the germline J gene is used to complete it. The chain combines TRBV13-2 with TRBJ2-3; D is possibly TRBD1 or TRBD2 (5 bases each). The V gene's germline CDR1 is NNHNN and CDR2 SYGAGS (reference sequence). CDR3 size: 16 residues. With 0 bases removed from V and 0 bases from J, the gap between germline ends came to 11 bases. CDR3 sequence reads: CASGDAMGPSAETLYF. The CDR3 bases that were read are TGTGCCAGCGGTGATGCAATGGGGCCTAGTGCAGAAACGCTGTAT.

This clone was found once. At one of its ends the junction is not consistent with the germline gene, which may arise from a read error. The genes and germline here are from mouse. Incomplete CDR3 DNA: TGTGCCAGCGGTGACCTTTCCAACGAAAGATTATTT. This translates into CASGDLSNERLF. The entire CDR3 sequence reads CASGDLSNERLFF. This chain connects TRBV13-1 to TRBJ1-4; D is uncertain. The CDR3 end is not reached by the read, which stops 1 residue before it; the germline J gene fills it in. CDR1 NSHNY and CDR2 SYGAGN come from the germline V gene. The CDR3 sequence is 13 residues long.

About this clone itself: Gene names are mouse gene names. CDR3 loop: CGAPPGTDNERLFF. The part of the CDR3 DNA that was read is TGTGGTGCCCCACCCGGGACAGACAACGAAAGATTATTT. The rearrangement links TRBV20 to TRBJ1-4, with 7 bases that match TRBD1. The read stops 1 residue short of the end of the CDR3; the missing end is completed from the germline J gene. CDR1 and CDR2 from the germline V gene are GFQATS and STVNSAI. The CDR3 consists of 14 residues. V trimming: 6 bases; J trimming: 4 bases; junction bases outside the gene matches: 8.

A single count supports this clone. Mouse gene names apply. The missing CDR3 end, 1 residue past where the read stops, is filled in from the germline J gene. The chain couples TRBV13-2 to TRBJ2-1, with D possibly being TRBD2 (6 bases). V lost 2 bases and J lost 4, with 7 bases in between. Germline values: CDR1 NNHNN, CDR2 SYGAGS (reference sequence). CDR3 length: 13 amino acids. The CDR3 DNA, read in part, is TGTGCCAGCGGTGAGCTGGGGTATGCTGAGCAGTTC. This encodes CASGELGYAEQF. The entire CDR3 protein is CASGELGYAEQFF.

Comments on this clone: Mouse names are used for the genes. The CDR3 end is not reached by the read, which stops 1 residue before it; the germline J gene fills it in. The V call is TRBV16, the J call TRBJ2-4; D gene unclear. Germline V CDR1 and CDR2: SGHSA, FRNQAP. The CDR3 is 12 residues long. The germline V and J ends were trimmed by 4 bases and 0 bases, with 2 bases remaining between them. Here the CDR3 reads CASSSSQNTLYF. The covered CDR3 bases are TGTGCAAGCAGCTCTAGTCAAAACACCTTGTAC.

As to this clone: The listed genes are named as in mouse. The CDR3 goes on 1 residue after the read ends, and that part is filled in from the germline J gene. The chain uses TRBV31 and TRBJ1-4, with TRBD1 matching over 9 bases. CDR1 is GKSSPN, CDR2 SITVG, per germline. The CDR3 extends over 14 amino acids. V trimming: 1 base; J trimming: 7 bases; junction bases outside the gene matches: 4. The sequenced CDR3 bases are TGTGCCTGGAGTCGGGACAGGGTAGGCGAAAGATTATTT. Translation: CAWSRDRVGERLF. The whole CDR3 reads CAWSRDRVGERLFF. The full variable domain, in which reference TRBV31 and TRBJ1-4 provide the parts outside the CDR3, is AQTIHQWPVAEIKAVGSPLSLGCTIKGKSSPNLYWYWQATGGTLQQLFYSITVGQVESVVQLNLSASRPKDDQFILSTEKLLLSHSGFYLCAWSRDRVGERLFFGHGTKLSVL.

This clone was seen more than once but under ten times. Mouse gene names apply. The sequence runs out 1 residue before the end of the CDR3; the remainder is reconstructed from the germline J gene. This chain uses TRBV26 with TRBJ2-2; D is unclear. V was shortened by 0 bases and J by 1 base, with 0 bases between the two germline ends. Germline V lookup: CDR1 KGHPV, CDR2 FQNQEV (reference sequence). The CDR3 spans 13 residues. The CDR3 DNA, read in part, is TGTGCCAGCAGTCTGTCAAACACCGGGCAGCTCTAC. This sequence encodes CASSLSNTGQLY. The whole CDR3 sequence reads CASSLSNTGQLYF.

With respect to this clone: Gene names and germline refer to mouse. Read sequence stops 1 residue before the CDR3 end, and the germline J gene provides the missing end. The genes are TRBV3 and TRBJ1-3; no clear D. Germline CDR1 is SNHLY and CDR2 is FYNGKV (reference sequence). The CDR3 is 15 amino acids. V was cut by 0 bases and J by 2 bases, with 8 bases left in between. Partial CDR3 DNA: TGTGCCAGCAGCTTAGCCGGGAGAGCTGGAAATACGCTCTAT. Amino acids: CASSLAGRAGNTLY. The whole CDR3 protein reads CASSLAGRAGNTLYF.

On this clone: Here the gene names and germline are mouse. The CDR3 end lies 1 residue beyond the end of the read and is filled in from the germline J gene. V usage is TRBV26 and J usage is TRBJ2-5, with D maybe TRBD1 (5 bases). Trimming pared 5 bases from V and 1 base from J, leaving 7 bases between. This CDR3 has 13 residues. Germline V gives CDR1 KGHPV, CDR2 FQNQEV (reference sequence). CDR3 DNA (partial): TGTGCCAGCAGTGGACAATACCAAGACACCCAGTAC. The encoded protein is CASSGQYQDTQY. The CDR3 as a whole reads CASSGQYQDTQYF.

Points on this clone: Any gene name here is a mouse gene name. Coverage ceases 1 residue before the CDR3 finishes, and the germline J gene fills in the end. The V gene is TRBV26, the J gene TRBJ1-2; 9 bases are shared with TRBD1. V was pared by 4 bases and J by 2 bases, with 5 bases of the junction left unmatched. CDR3 size: 15 residues. Germline V gene lookup returns CDR1 KGHPV and CDR2 FQNQEV (reference sequence). The CDR3 sequence is CASSPDRGGNSDYTF. The CDR3 DNA, read in part, is TGTGCCAGCAGTCCGGACAGGGGTGGGAACTCCGACTACACC. The whole variable domain, filled in from reference TRBV26 and TRBJ1-2, reads NSKVIQTPRYLVKGQGQKAKMRCIPEKGHPVVFWYQQNKNNEFKFLINFQNQEVLQQIDMTEKRFSAECPSNSPCSLEIQSSEAGDSALYLCASSPDRGGNSDYTFGSGTRLLVI.

On this clone: The genes and germline here are from mouse. The CDR3 goes on 1 residue after the read ends, and that part is filled in from the germline J gene. This chain connects TRBV16 to TRBJ1-4; the D gene is possibly TRBD1 (5 bases). CDR3 length equals 14 residues. V was clipped by 5 bases and J by 3 bases, with 10 bases between them. Per the germline V gene, CDR1 is SGHSA and CDR2 is FRNQAP. Incomplete CDR3 DNA: TGTGCAAGCAGCGCCGGGGGACCCAACGAAAGATTATTT. Amino acid sequence: CASSAGGPNERLF. The full CDR3 protein is CASSAGGPNERLFF.

Only a few counts were recorded for this clone. The gene names here belong to mouse. The CDR3 end is not reached by the read, which stops 1 residue before it; the germline J gene fills it in. The gene calls are TRBV3 and TRBJ1-4, with a tentative D call TRBD1 (6 bases). V lost 4 bases, J lost 3 bases, and 12 bases lay in between. Germline CDR1 is SNHLY and CDR2 is FYNGKV (reference sequence). The CDR3 loop spans 15 amino acids. CDR3 DNA (partial): TGTGCCAGCAGCTCGCAGGGGAGGGCCAACGAAAGATTATTT. It codes for CASSSQGRANERLF. The full CDR3 reads CASSSQGRANERLFF.

Note on this clone: Genes here carry mouse names. The read comes to an end 1 residue before the CDR3 does, leaving the germline J gene to fill in the end. This rearrangement joins TRBV5 to TRBJ1-3; D is unresolved. In germline, CDR1 is LGHNA, CDR2 YNLKQL (reference sequence). Trimming pared 0 bases from V and 0 bases from J, leaving 3 bases between. This CDR3 region has 14 residues. Here the CDR3 reads CASSQEDSGNTLYF. Incomplete CDR3 DNA: TGTGCCAGCAGCCAAGAAGATTCTGGAAATACGCTCTAT.

As to this clone: Gene labels here are mouse ones. The CDR3 is cut off 1 residue early in the read; its end comes from the germline J gene. The gene calls are TRBV15 and TRBJ2-5; maybe TRBD2 (7 bases). V lost 3 bases to trimming and J lost 3 bases, with 10 bases between them. Looked up from germline, CDR1 is SGHND and CDR2 is FRSKSL. The CDR3 spans 14 residues. The DNA read from the CDR3 is TGTGCCAGCAGTTTCGGGGGGCGTCAAGACACCCAGTAC. Translating it yields CASSFGGRQDTQY. The full CDR3 sequence reads CASSFGGRQDTQYF.

With respect to this clone: Gene names and germline refer to mouse. The read comes to an end 1 residue before the CDR3 does, leaving the germline J gene to fill in the end. V is TRBV26 and J is TRBJ2-1; TRBD1 matches 9 bases. This CDR3 has 13 amino acids. CDR1 is KGHPV and CDR2 is FQNQEV in the germline V gene (reference sequence). V gave up 6 bases and J gave up 7 bases; unmatched junction bases: 4. CDR3 DNA, as far as it was read: TGTGCCAGCAGGCACAGGGGGCTGGCTGAGCAGTTC. Its translation: CASRHRGLAEQF. The whole CDR3 protein is CASRHRGLAEQFF.

This clone occurred a few times. Gene names are mouse gene names. The read finishes 1 residue shy of the CDR3 end, and the germline J gene is used to complete it. V is TRBV26 and J is TRBJ2-7; 10 bases line up with TRBD2. This CDR3 has 15 residues. From germline, CDR1 is KGHPV and CDR2 FQNQEV (reference sequence). With V trimmed by 4 bases and J by 5 bases, 8 bases remained unmatched. CDR3 DNA (partial): TGTGCCAGCAGTCCGATCCGGGACTGGGGCAATGAACAGTAC. It encodes CASSPIRDWGNEQY. The full CDR3 protein reads CASSPIRDWGNEQYF.

Concerning this clone itself: Genes here carry mouse names. The read terminates 1 residue before the CDR3 end, so the remaining end is supplied by the germline J gene. This chain connects TRBV26 to TRBJ1-4, with TRBD1 matching 9 bases. The CDR3 is 14 residues long. V was pared by 3 bases and J by 7 bases, with 3 bases of the junction left unmatched. Germline CDR1 KGHPV, CDR2 FQNQEV (reference sequence). CDR3 sequence: CASSLGTGLERLFF. CDR3 bases read: TGTGCCAGCAGTCTCGGGACAGGGCTCGAAAGATTATTT.

There are a few counts of this clone. The germline and genes are mouse ones. The read comes to an end 1 residue before the CDR3 does, leaving the germline J gene to fill in the end. The chain is built from TRBV26 and TRBJ2-1, with 8 bases that match TRBD2. There are 15 residues in the CDR3. Per germline, CDR1 KGHPV and CDR2 FQNQEV (reference sequence). J gave up 3 bases and V 4 bases, and 5 bases lay outside the gene matches. The CDR3 is CASSPLTGAYAEQFF. CDR3 DNA (partial): TGTGCCAGCAGTCCCTTGACTGGGGCCTATGCTGAGCAGTTC.

As to this clone: Gene names are the mouse ones. The read terminates 1 residue before the CDR3 end, so the remaining end is supplied by the germline J gene. The chain couples TRBV12-1 to TRBJ1-2; possibly TRBD1 for D (5 bases). Germline lookup yields CDR1 SGHSN and CDR2 HYEKVE. This CDR3 has 12 amino acids. Trimming shortened V by 1 base and J by 4 bases, and 6 bases separated the two germline ends. The sequenced part of the CDR3 DNA is TGTGCCAGCTCTCTTGGGGGCTCCGACTACACC. This codes for CASSLGGSDYT. The whole CDR3 protein is CASSLGGSDYTF.

Points on this clone: Each gene name is a mouse one. The read stops 1 residue short of the end of the CDR3; the missing end is completed from the germline J gene. The V and J genes are TRBV23 and TRBJ2-4. Germline V gene data show CDR1 as KGHTA and CDR2 as FQNQQP. The CDR3 runs 13 residues. The CDR3 DNA, read in part, is TGCTCCAGCAGTCAATCGGGGCAAAACACCTTGTAC. This encodes CSSSQSGQNTLY. The whole CDR3 protein reads CSSSQSGQNTLYF.